This T cell receptor beta chain was recorded in a study of blood T cell repertoires in COVID-19. Overall study: The United States, Italy and Spain supplied acute and convalescent COVID-19 samples. T cells, B-cell-depleted T cells, or PBMCs provided the cDNA or gDNA that served as material.

Per the authors' pipeline: Reference gene primer amplification gave nucleated cell count estimates. Repertoires were generated with immunoSEQ multiplex PCR, while TCRdb's copy carries only in-frame clones and drops some. The V and J calls and clone size are taken from that table; D and trimming were inferred from the DNA. The sample records about 380,000 clones, approximately 90% being singletons. The CDR3 is 18 amino acids. The junction had 15 bases not matched to a gene; V was cut back by 4 bases and J by 2 bases. CDR1 WNHNN and CDR2 SYGVQD come from the germline V gene (reference sequence). In terms of age and location, participants ranged from about 18 to 95 years and lived in about two dozen US areas.

The sequencing input was PBMCs or T cells enriched from blood (not recorded which). This sequence was found in a woman aged 18-29 years who had recovered from COVID-19. V and J are TRBV10-1 and TRBJ2-5, with 8 positions matching TRBD1. CDR3 amino acids: CASSAQRKTGGGQETQYF. CDR3 nucleotides: TGCGCCAGCAGTGCGCAGAGGAAAACAGGGGGTGGACAAGAGACCCAGTACTTC.